Each of the 5 T cell receptor beta chains below was sequenced from the same sample in a study of T cell responses to AZD1222 COVID-19 vaccine. Some clones are missing from TCRdb's copy, which holds only in-frame ones; the method was immunoSEQ multiplex PCR. This sample has 97,000 or so clones, with roughly nine tenths found just once. Sequencing was performed on peripheral blood, taken on day 0 of AZD1222 vaccination. These receptors all stem from an adult in good health.

V and J are TRBV6-1 and TRBJ2-2; 9 nucleotides match TRBD1. The ends lost 2 bases at V and 6 bases at J; junction bases unmatched: 4. The germline gives CDR1 MNHNS, CDR2 SASEGT. This CDR3 region has 15 residues. This chain's CDR3 is CASSEPGQGSGELFF. The CDR3 region has the DNA TGTGCCAGCAGTGAACCAGGACAGGGGTCCGGGGAGCTGTTTTTT.

V gene TRBV6-5 combines with J gene TRBJ2-5, with a weak D call TRBD2 (6 bases). The length of the CDR3 is 14 residues. Per the germline V gene, CDR1 is MNHEY and CDR2 is SVGAGI. Trimming took off 5 bases at V and 5 bases at J, with 15 bases between the two ends. Here the CDR3 reads CASSPRDFYETQYF. Here the CDR3 DNA reads TGTGCCAGCAGTCCCCGGGACTTCTATGAGACCCAGTACTTC.

This rearrangement joins TRBV7-2 to TRBJ1-4; D possibly corresponds to TRBD1 (5 bases). Per the germline V gene, CDR1 is SGHTA and CDR2 is FQGNSA. Deletions cut 1 base from V and 5 bases from J, with 11 bases between. This CDR3 is 15 amino acids long. Here the CDR3 reads CASSLDRGPNEKLFF. The DNA of the CDR3 is TGTGCCAGCAGCTTAGATAGGGGCCCGAATGAAAAACTGTTTTTT.

The chain's CDR3 is CASSPRGGTGGAFF. The CDR3 DNA reads as TGTGCCAGCAGCCCCCGGGGAGGCACAGGGGGGGCTTTCTTT. This chain joins TRBV9 and TRBJ1-1; 8 nucleotides align to TRBD1. J gave up 11 bases and V 4 bases, and 13 bases lay outside the gene matches. The germline V gene encodes CDR1 SGDLS and CDR2 YYNGEE. This CDR3 has 14 amino acids.

This sequence joins TRBV5-1 and TRBJ1-1; TRBD1 aligns across 10 bases. Germline V CDR1 and CDR2: SGHRS, YFSETQ. The trim removed 4 bases at V and 3 bases at J, leaving 3 bases unmatched. There are 14 residues in the CDR3. The CDR3 protein is CASSNGQGDTEAFF. The CDR3 nucleotides are TGCGCCAGCAGCAACGGACAGGGGGACACTGAAGCTTTCTTT. Complete variable domain (other parts from reference TRBV5-1 and TRBJ1-1): KAGVTQTPRYLIKTRGQQVTLSCSPISGHRSVSWYQQTPGQGLQFLFEYFSETQRNKGNFPGRFSGRQFSNSRSEMNVSTLELGDSALYLCASSNGQGDTEAFFGQGTRLTVV.